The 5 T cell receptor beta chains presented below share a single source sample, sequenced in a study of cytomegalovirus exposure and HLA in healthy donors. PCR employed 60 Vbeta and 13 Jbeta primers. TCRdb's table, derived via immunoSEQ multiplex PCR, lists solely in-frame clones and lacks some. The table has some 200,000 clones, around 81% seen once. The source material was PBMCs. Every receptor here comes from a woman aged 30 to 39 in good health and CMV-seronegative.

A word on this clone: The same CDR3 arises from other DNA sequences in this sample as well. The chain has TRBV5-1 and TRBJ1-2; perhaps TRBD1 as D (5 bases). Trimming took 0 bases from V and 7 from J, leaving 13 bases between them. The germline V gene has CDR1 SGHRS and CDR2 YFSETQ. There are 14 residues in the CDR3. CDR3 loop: CASSLEGQGGGYTF. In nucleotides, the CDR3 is TGCGCCAGCAGCTTGGAAGGTCAGGGTGGTGGCTACACCTTC.

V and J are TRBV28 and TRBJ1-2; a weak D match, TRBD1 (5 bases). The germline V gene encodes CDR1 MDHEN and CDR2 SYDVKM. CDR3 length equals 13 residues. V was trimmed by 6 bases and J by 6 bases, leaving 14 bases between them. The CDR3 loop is CASSLSGGNGYTF. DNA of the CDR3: TGTGCCAGCAGCTTAAGTGGGGGGAATGGCTACACCTTC.

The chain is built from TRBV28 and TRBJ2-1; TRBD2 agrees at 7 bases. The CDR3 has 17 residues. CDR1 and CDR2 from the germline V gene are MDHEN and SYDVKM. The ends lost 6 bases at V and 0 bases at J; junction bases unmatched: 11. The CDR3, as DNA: TGTGCCAGCAGGCCTCTAACTAGCGTCAGCTCCTACAATGAGCAGTTCTTC. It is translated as CASRPLTSVSSYNEQFF. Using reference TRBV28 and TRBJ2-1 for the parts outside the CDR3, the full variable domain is DVKVTQSSRYLVKRTGEKVFLECVQDMDHENMFWYRQDPGLGLRLIYFSYDVKMKEKGDIPEGYSVSREKKERFSLILESASTNQTSMYLCASRPLTSVSSYNEQFFGPGTRLTVL.

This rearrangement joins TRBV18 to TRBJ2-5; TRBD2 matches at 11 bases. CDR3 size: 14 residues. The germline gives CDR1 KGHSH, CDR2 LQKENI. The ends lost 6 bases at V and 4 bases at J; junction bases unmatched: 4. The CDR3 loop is CASSLGTSGETQYF. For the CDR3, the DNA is TGTGCCAGCTCTCTAGGGACTAGCGGAGAGACCCAGTACTTC. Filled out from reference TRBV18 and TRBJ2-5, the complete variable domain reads NAGVMQNPRHLVRRRGQEARLRCSPMKGHSHVYWYRQLPEEGLKFMVYLQKENIIDESGMPKERFSAEFPKEGPSILRIQQVVRGDSAAYFCASSLGTSGETQYFGPGTRLLVL.

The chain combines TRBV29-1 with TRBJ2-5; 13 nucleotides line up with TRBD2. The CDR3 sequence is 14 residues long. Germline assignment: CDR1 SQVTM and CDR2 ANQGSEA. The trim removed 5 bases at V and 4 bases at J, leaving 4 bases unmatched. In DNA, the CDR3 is TGCAGCGTTCTACTAGCGGGAGGGGGAGAGACCCAGTACTTC. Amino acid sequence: CSVLLAGGGETQYF.